Ten or more counts support the clone carrying this TCR beta chain. The CDR3 consists of 15 residues. Germline V CDR1 and CDR2: SGHAT, FQNNGV. Deletions cut 3 bases from V and 9 bases from J, with 18 bases between. These data are taken from a study of blood T cell repertoires in COVID-19. Measured with immunoSEQ multiplex PCR; TCRdb has only the in-frame clones, and not every one. This repertoire shows about 130,000 clones, over 75% found once; its top ten account for 8% to 10%. This clonotype was obtained from a man in his forties or fifties with active or convalescent COVID-19. The sequenced sample consisted of peripheral blood. This rearrangement joins TRBV11-2 to TRBJ2-1, with D maybe TRBD2 (5 bases). CDR3 DNA sequence: TGTGCCAGCAGCTTTGTACGGGGTCGGCTGCGTGAGCAGTTCTTC. Its protein product is CASSFVRGRLREQFF. The full variable domain, in which reference TRBV11-2 and TRBJ2-1 provide the parts outside the CDR3, is EAGVAQSPRYKIIEKRQSVAFWCNPISGHATLYWYQQILGQGPKLLIQFQNNGVVDDSQLPKDRFSAERLKGVDSTLKIQPAKLEDSAVYLCASSFVRGRLREQFFGPGTRLTVL.